Sequencing of this TCR beta chain was carried out in a study of blood T cell repertoires in COVID-19. The overall study: The analysed material was cDNA or gDNA that came from T cells, B-cell-depleted T cells, or PBMCs.

Data came from immunoSEQ multiplex PCR; TCRdb stores just in-frame clones and leaves some out. Seen here are some 72,000 clones, approximately 90% observed once, and the top ten hold 0.5% to 0.7%. V was pared by 8 bases and J by 2 bases, with 12 bases between. Looked up from germline, CDR1 is MDHEN and CDR2 is SYDVKM. The CDR3 has 13 residues. Sequenced sample: peripheral blood. The sequence came from a man aged 55 to 69 with acute or convalescent COVID-19. The chain links TRBV28 to TRBJ1-1, with D unresolved. CDR3: CASAVPGNTEAFF. CDR3 bases: TGTGCCAGCGCGGTCCCGGGTAACACTGAAGCTTTCTTT.